This T cell receptor beta chain is from a study of cytomegalovirus exposure and HLA in healthy donors. Study-wide results and limits: Productive rates of about 90% or about 30% were seen for most TCR beta V segments in an earlier analysis.

In regard to this clone: Its cognate antigen is unknown.

PCR primers comprised 60 Vbeta and 13 Jbeta primers. Measured with immunoSEQ multiplex PCR; TCRdb has only the in-frame clones, and not every one. This specimen shows under 200,000 clones; the ten leading clones hold 0.7% to 0.8%. The clonotype was recovered from a woman between 18 and 29 years old in good health and CMV-seropositive. Sequenced sample: PBMCs.

The chain's CDR3 is CASSLAGHGNEQFF. CDR3 coding DNA: TGCGCCAGCAGCCTAGCGGGACACGGGAATGAGCAGTTCTTC. The chain combines TRBV4-1 with TRBJ2-1; 8 bases are a match to TRBD2. V shed 4 bases, J shed 7 bases, and the junction held 6 bases outside the gene matches. This CDR3 contains 14 residues. In germline, CDR1 is MGHRA, CDR2 YSYEKL.